The 3 T cell receptor beta chains below all came from one sample that was sequenced in a study of blood T cells in healthy people across ages. A second about 7 to 12 cycle PCR used barcoded and J-beta primers. TCRdb called the 5' RACE reads again in MiXCR, with one record for every CDR3 protein. The sample yields around 2 million distinct CDR3 sequences, 35% to 50% seen once. Sequenced: blood. These receptors were collected from a human donor in good health.

This chain uses TRBV11-1 with TRBJ2-6; either TRBD1 or TRBD2 may supply D (5 bases each). V was shortened by 2 bases and J by 0 bases, with 23 bases between the two germline ends. CDR1 and CDR2 (germline): SGHAT, FQDESV (reference sequence). The length of the CDR3 is 21 residues. The chain's CDR3 is CASSLQGPPPSLDSGANVLTF. CDR3 sequence (DNA): TGTGCCAGCAGCTTACAGGGACCGCCTCCGTCCCTCGACTCTGGGGCCAACGTCCTGACTTTC.

This clonotype is a singleton in its sample. This chain links TRBV7-2 with TRBJ1-2; TRBD1 matches 9 bases. Germline CDR1 and CDR2: SGHTA and FQGNSA. V gave up 5 bases and J gave up 6 bases; unmatched junction bases: 13. The CDR3 has 16 amino acids. The CDR3 region is CASSPIPGQGIHGYTF. CDR3 coding DNA: TGTGCCAGCAGCCCCATCCCGGGACAGGGAATCCATGGCTACACCTTC.

Only one count was recorded for this clonotype. The CDR3 carries no conserved terminal phenylalanine or tryptophan, so it likely arises from a read error. V and J are TRBV12-3 or TRBV12-4 and TRBJ1-2, with D unclear. Trimming removed 7 bases at V and 2 bases at J, with 5 bases between. The CDR3 contains 11 residues. This CDR3 reads CASMRNYGYTC. The CDR3 bases are TGTGCCAGCATGAGGAACTATGGCTACACCTGC.